The 5 T cell receptor beta chains below were found in one sample sequenced in a study of blood T cell repertoires in COVID-19. Sequenced by immunoSEQ multiplex PCR; TCRdb stores in-frame clones only, minus some. The sample records around 220,000 clones, over 80% being singletons. Specimen: PBMCs or T cells enriched from blood (not recorded which). Source of these receptors: a woman aged 40 to 50 who had recovered from COVID-19.

The gene calls are TRBV7-2 and TRBJ1-2, with TRBD1 matching over 7 bases. The CDR3 is 14 residues long. Germline-derived CDR1 and CDR2 are SGHTA and FQGNSA. V lost 4 bases to trimming and J lost 6 bases; unmatched junction nucleotides: 8. DNA of the CDR3: TGTGCCAGCAGCTCATCGACAGGGACCCATGGCTACACCTTC. Translated: CASSSSTGTHGYTF.

The J gene is TRBJ1-6, the V gene TRBV3-1 (or the pseudogene TRBV3-2); maybe TRBD1 (6 bases). Germline loops: CDR1 LGHDT, CDR2 YNNKEL (reference sequence). V was shortened by 3 bases and J by 7 bases, with 10 bases between the two germline ends. This CDR3 is 14 amino acids long. CDR3 region: CASSHETGNSPLHF. For the CDR3, the DNA is TGTGCCAGCAGCCATGAAACAGGGAATTCACCCCTCCACTTT.

This clone was recorded only once. V is TRBV24-1 and J is TRBJ2-5; tentative D call: TRBD2 (5 bases). The V gene's germline CDR1 is KGHDR and CDR2 SFDVKD. With 7 bases removed from V and 4 bases from J, the gap between germline ends came to 9 bases. This CDR3 has 12 residues. The CDR3 bases are TGTGCCACCAGCGGAGGCGGAGAGACCCAGTACTTC. It yields the protein CATSGGGETQYF.

V usage is TRBV7-2 and J usage is TRBJ2-1; 7 bases map to TRBD2. Trimming took 0 bases from V and 2 from J; bases not matched to a gene: 1. Per the germline V gene, CDR1 is SGHTA and CDR2 is FQGNSA. This CDR3 is 15 amino acids long. The CDR3 DNA reads TGTGCCAGCAGCTTAGCTAGCGGGCCCTACAATGAGCAGTTCTTC. It specifies CASSLASGPYNEQFF.

The chain carries TRBV11-3 and TRBJ2-1; no clear D. Germline V gene lookup returns CDR1 SGHNT and CDR2 YENEEA. The CDR3 is made up of 11 amino acids. Trimming removed 4 bases at V and 8 bases at J, with 6 bases between. The CDR3 protein is CASSSSDEQFF. The DNA of the CDR3 is TGTGCCAGCAGCTCTAGTGATGAGCAGTTCTTC.